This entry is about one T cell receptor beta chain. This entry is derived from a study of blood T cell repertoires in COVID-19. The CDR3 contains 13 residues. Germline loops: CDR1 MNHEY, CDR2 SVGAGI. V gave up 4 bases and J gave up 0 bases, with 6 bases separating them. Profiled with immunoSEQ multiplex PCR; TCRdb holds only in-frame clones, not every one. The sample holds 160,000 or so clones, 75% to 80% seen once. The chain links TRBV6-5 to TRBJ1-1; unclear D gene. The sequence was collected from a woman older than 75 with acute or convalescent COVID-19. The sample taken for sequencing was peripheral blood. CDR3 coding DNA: TGTGCCAGCAGTTCCTCCATGAACACTGAAGCTTTCTTT. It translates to CASSSSMNTEAFF.